The following is a T cell receptor (beta chain) sequence with its context. Its antigen remains unknown. Sequencing was performed with immunoSEQ multiplex PCR; in TCRdb, only in-frame clones are kept and a portion is missing. This table holds 120,000 to 150,000 clones, about 86% found once. Germline CDR1 is KGHSH and CDR2 is LQKENI. V gave up 5 bases and J gave up 7 bases; unmatched junction bases: 6. The CDR3 runs to 15 residues. The data stem from a study of T cell responses to AZD1222 COVID-19 vaccine. Overall study results and limits: There were repertoire samples only from the period after the peak T cell response.

This clonotype originated in an adult who received the AZD1222 COVID-19 vaccine. This chain joins TRBV18 and TRBJ2-1; 12 bases are shared with TRBD2. The sample consisted of peripheral blood, taken 28 days after the second AZD1222 dose. The CDR3 sequence: CASSTTSGSGNEQFF. CDR3 DNA sequence: TGTGCCAGCTCAACGACTAGCGGGAGCGGGAATGAGCAGTTCTTC. The full variable domain, its missing parts supplied by reference TRBV18 and TRBJ2-1, is NAGVMQNPRHLVRRRGQEARLRCSPMKGHSHVYWYRQLPEEGLKFMVYLQKENIIDESGMPKERFSAEFPKEGPSILRIQQVVRGDSAAYFCASSTTSGSGNEQFFGPGTRLTVL.